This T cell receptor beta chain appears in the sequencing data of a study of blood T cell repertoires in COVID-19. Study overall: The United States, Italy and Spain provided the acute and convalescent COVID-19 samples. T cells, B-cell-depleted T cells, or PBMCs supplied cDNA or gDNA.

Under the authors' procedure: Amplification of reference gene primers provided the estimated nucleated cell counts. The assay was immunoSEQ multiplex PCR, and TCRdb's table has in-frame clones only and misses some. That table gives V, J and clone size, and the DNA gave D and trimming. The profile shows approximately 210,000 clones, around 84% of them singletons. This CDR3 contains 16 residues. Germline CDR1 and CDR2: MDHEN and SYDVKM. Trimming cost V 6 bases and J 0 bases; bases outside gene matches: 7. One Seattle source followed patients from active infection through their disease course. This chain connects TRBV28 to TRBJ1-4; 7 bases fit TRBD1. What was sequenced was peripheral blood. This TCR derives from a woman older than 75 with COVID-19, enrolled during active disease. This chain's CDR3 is CASSTRTGATNEKLFF. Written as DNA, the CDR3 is TGTGCCAGCAGCACAAGGACAGGAGCAACTAATGAAAAACTGTTTTTT. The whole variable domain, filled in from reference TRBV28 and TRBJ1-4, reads DVKVTQSSRYLVKRTGEKVFLECVQDMDHENMFWYRQDPGLGLRLIYFSYDVKMKEKGDIPEGYSVSREKKERFSLILESASTNQTSMYLCASSTRTGATNEKLFFGSGTQLSVL.